This T cell receptor (beta chain) was profiled in a study of blood T cell repertoires in COVID-19. Study-wide context: Sources were T cells, B-cell-depleted T cells, or PBMCs; the material itself was cDNA or gDNA.

Using immunoSEQ multiplex PCR, the repertoire was profiled, and TCRdb retains in-frame clones only, with some absent. The table includes roughly 200,000 clones, roughly 87% detected once. The CDR3 loop spans 16 amino acids. Trimming took off 1 base at V and 2 bases at J, with 15 bases between the two ends. Germline CDR1 is MGHDK and CDR2 is SYGVNS. This receptor was obtained from a man between 18 and 35 years old with acute COVID-19. This chain uses TRBV25-1 with TRBJ2-7; D not resolved. Sequences were obtained from PBMCs or T cells enriched from blood (not recorded which). The CDR3 coding sequence is TGTGCCAGCAGTGAATTGGTCGGCGGCAGAGCCTACGAGCAGTACTTC. Amino acid sequence: CASSELVGGRAYEQYF.